Below are 28 T cell receptor beta chains sequenced from a single sample in a study of cytomegalovirus exposure and HLA in healthy donors. PCR employed 60 Vbeta and 13 Jbeta primers. TCRdb's table, derived via immunoSEQ multiplex PCR, lists solely in-frame clones and lacks some. The sample has around 130,000 clones, 70% to 75% seen once. Sequencing was done on a sample of PBMCs. These receptors all come from a woman aged 40 to 50 in good health and CMV-seropositive.

Only a few counts were recorded for this clone. The V gene is TRBV5-4, the J gene TRBJ2-5; 9 nucleotides agree with TRBD2. Per the germline V gene, CDR1 is SGHNT and CDR2 is YYREEE (reference sequence). The trim removed 4 bases at V and 4 bases at J, leaving 8 bases unmatched. The CDR3 length is 15 residues. CDR3: CASSRTLAGPETQYF. The CDR3 DNA follows: TGTGCCAGCAGCCGAACGCTAGCGGGGCCAGAGACCCAGTACTTC.

The CDR3 nucleotides are TGTGCCAGCAGTGAAGGCCTAGGGGGGACCCAGTACTTC. Translating gives CASSEGLGGTQYF. The V gene is TRBV2, the J gene TRBJ2-5, with a weak D call TRBD1 (6 bases). V lost 1 base and J 7 bases, leaving 10 bases between the germline ends. The CDR3 consists of 13 residues. Germline V gives CDR1 SNHLY, CDR2 FYNNEI.

This chain connects TRBV9 to TRBJ2-2, with unresolved D. Trimming left V 4 bases short and J 7 bases short, with 17 bases between. This CDR3 is built from 15 residues. The germline V gene encodes CDR1 SGDLS and CDR2 YYNGEE. As DNA, the CDR3 is TGTGCCAGCAGCTTCTCCAACGATGGCCACGGGGAGCTGTTTTTT. Translated, it gives CASSFSNDGHGELFF.

This clone came up a few times. The chain combines TRBV30 with TRBJ2-7; 8 nucleotides match TRBD1. Trimming took 7 bases from V and 3 from J; bases not matched to a gene: 5. This CDR3 contains 12 residues. Per the germline V gene, CDR1 is GTSNPN and CDR2 is SVGIG (reference sequence). As DNA, the CDR3 is TGTGCCTTGGGGACAGGACTCTACGAGCAGTACTTC. Protein product: CALGTGLYEQYF. The full variable domain, in which reference TRBV30 and TRBJ2-7 provide the parts outside the CDR3, is SQTIHQWPATLVQPVGSPLSLECTVEGTSNPNLYWYRQAAGRGLQLLFYSVGIGQISSEVPQNLSASRPQDRQFILSSKKLLLSDSGFYLCALGTGLYEQYFGPGTRLTVT.

The chain is built from TRBV6-6 and TRBJ2-7; 9 bases are a match to TRBD1. CDR1 is MNHNY and CDR2 is SVGAGI in the germline V gene (reference sequence). The CDR3 has 16 residues. V shed 5 bases, J shed 2 bases, and the junction held 10 bases outside the gene matches. CDR3 sequence reads: CASSAPGTGRPYEQYF. CDR3 bases: TGTGCCAGCAGTGCCCCCGGGACAGGGAGACCCTACGAGCAGTACTTC.

This clone was observed a handful of times. The chain is built from TRBV5-1 and TRBJ2-7, with D perhaps TRBD2 (6 bases). The CDR3 has 14 residues. Trimming cost V 4 bases and J 3 bases, with 14 bases left between them. CDR1 is SGHRS and CDR2 is YFSETQ in the germline V gene. CDR3 in amino acids: CASSVGGVNYEQYF. CDR3 nucleotides: TGCGCCAGCAGCGTTGGAGGGGTTAACTACGAGCAGTACTTC.

The J gene is TRBJ1-4, the V gene TRBV29-1, with 9 positions matching TRBD1. The CDR3 extends over 16 amino acids. Germline CDR1 SQVTM, CDR2 ANQGSEA. V dropped 4 bases and J dropped 8; count of bases not matched to a gene: 14. The CDR3 loop is CSVGDGTGYGYEKLFF. For the CDR3, the DNA is TGCAGCGTTGGAGACGGGACAGGGTACGGTTACGAAAAACTGTTTTTT.

The rearrangement links TRBV7-2 to TRBJ2-1, with 11 bases lining up with TRBD2. After removal of 4 bases from V and 0 bases from J, the junction contained 8 bases not matched to a gene. CDR1 is SGHTA and CDR2 is FQGNSA in the germline V gene. The CDR3 contains 18 residues. In DNA form, the CDR3 reads TGTGCCAGCAGCTCATCTAGCGGGGGGTTTAGCTCCTACAATGAGCAGTTCTTC. Translated, it gives CASSSSSGGFSSYNEQFF.

This chain links TRBV9 with TRBJ2-7; 16 positions agree with TRBD2. With V trimmed by 4 bases and J by 5 bases, 15 bases remained unmatched. The CDR3 runs to 19 residues. Germline V gene data show CDR1 as SGDLS and CDR2 as YYNGEE. The CDR3, as DNA: TGTGCCAGCAGCCCCCAGGGGACTAGCGGGAGGGCCCTCGTCCACGAGCAGTACTTC. This encodes CASSPQGTSGRALVHEQYF.

This clone was observed once. This chain links TRBV5-5 with TRBJ2-7; D is uncertain. In germline, CDR1 is SGHKS, CDR2 YYEKEE (reference sequence). Deletions cut 4 bases from V and 6 bases from J, with 11 bases between. The CDR3 sequence is 12 residues long. This chain's CDR3 is CASSPHTSEQYF. For the CDR3, the DNA is TGTGCCAGCAGCCCCCATACCAGCGAGCAGTACTTC. Together with reference TRBV5-5 and TRBJ2-7, the CDR3 gives the full variable domain: DAGVTQSPTHLIKTRGQQVTLRCSPISGHKSVSWYQQVLGQGPQFIFQYYEKEERGRGNFPDRFSARQFPNYSSELNVNALLLGDSALYLCASSPHTSEQYFGPGTRLTVT.

The table lists this clone with a few counts. The chain combines TRBV7-2 with TRBJ1-3, with D unclear. Trimming left V 3 bases short and J 0 bases short, with 12 bases between. The CDR3 spans 16 residues. Per the germline V gene, CDR1 is SGHTA and CDR2 is FQGNSA. DNA of the CDR3: TGTGCCAGCAGCTTTCGAGGCAGCCCCTCTGGAAACACCATATATTTT. Translation: CASSFRGSPSGNTIYF. Filled out from reference TRBV7-2 and TRBJ1-3, the complete variable domain reads GAGVSQSPSNKVTEKGKDVELRCDPISGHTALYWYRQSLGQGLEFLIYFQGNSAPDKSGLPSDRFSAERTGGSVSTLTIQRTQQEDSAVYLCASSFRGSPSGNTIYFGEGSWLTVV.

The gene calls are TRBV5-6 and TRBJ1-1; D call uncertain. The CDR3 has 13 amino acids. With 2 bases removed from V and 2 bases from J, the gap between germline ends came to 7 bases. In germline, CDR1 is SGHDT, CDR2 YYEEEE. The CDR3 is CASSLTRNTEAFF. The DNA of the CDR3 is TGTGCCAGCAGCTTAACACGAAACACTGAAGCTTTCTTT.

The CDR3 DNA sequence: TGTGCCAGTAGTTTCGGACAGGCGGAAGCTTTCTTT. Amino acids: CASSFGQAEAFF. The rearrangement uses TRBV19 and TRBJ1-1, with 7 bases fitting TRBD1. From germline, CDR1 is LNHDA and CDR2 SQIVND (reference sequence). The V gene end was trimmed by 5 bases and the J gene end by 8 bases; junction bases not matched to a gene: 5. This CDR3 is built from 12 residues.

This chain uses TRBV4-3 with TRBJ2-7; 8 bases match TRBD2. V was clipped by 3 bases and J by 4 bases; unmatched bases: 8. The CDR3 loop spans 15 amino acids. CDR1 is LGHNA and CDR2 is YSLEER in the germline V gene. This CDR3 is CASSQVLAGGYEQYF. The CDR3, as DNA: TGCGCCAGCAGCCAGGTCCTAGCGGGTGGATACGAGCAGTACTTC.

The CDR3 nucleotides are TGTGCCAGCGGCGGGGATGAATCACCCCTCCACTTT. Translation gives CASGGDESPLHF. V gene TRBV2 combines with J gene TRBJ1-6; the D is unclear. Germline CDR1 is SNHLY and CDR2 is FYNNEI. Trimming shortened V by 8 bases and J by 10 bases, and 12 bases separated the two germline ends. This CDR3 has 12 residues.

The rearrangement links TRBV7-3 to TRBJ2-2; 10 bases align to TRBD2. The CDR3 sequence is 19 residues long. J lost 4 bases, V lost 5 bases, and 16 bases had no gene match. Germline CDR1 reads SGHTA; CDR2 reads FQGTGA. CDR3 nucleotide sequence: TGTGCCAGCAGCCCGTTAGGGACTGGACTAGCGGTCCGCACCGGGGAGCTGTTTTTT. It is translated as CASSPLGTGLAVRTGELFF.

This chain uses TRBV28 with TRBJ2-3; D may be TRBD2 (6 bases). With 6 bases removed from V and 1 base from J, the gap between germline ends came to 14 bases. The CDR3 extends over 15 amino acids. The germline CDR1 and CDR2 sequences are MDHEN and SYDVKM. The CDR3 DNA sequence: TGTGCCAGCAGCGGGAGTAGCGGAGGCACAGATACGCAGTATTTT. This translates into CASSGSSGGTDTQYF.

This clone has a handful of counts. The chain recombines TRBV9 with TRBJ1-4, with no clear D. The V and J ends lost 1 base and 2 bases respectively, with 12 bases between them. The CDR3 runs to 16 residues. Looked up from germline, CDR1 is SGDLS and CDR2 is YYNGEE. Here the CDR3 reads CASSVSPGSTNEKLFF. CDR3 DNA sequence: TGTGCCAGCAGCGTATCCCCGGGAAGCACTAATGAAAAACTGTTTTTT.

The genes are TRBV4-1 and TRBJ2-6; D ambiguous. CDR1 is MGHRA and CDR2 is YSYEKL in the germline V gene. V shed 0 bases and J shed 0 bases, with 6 bases lying between them. CDR3 length: 16 residues. The CDR3, as DNA: TGCGCCAGCAGCCAAGATGGGCCCTCTGGGGCCAACGTCCTGACTTTC. This sequence encodes CASSQDGPSGANVLTF.

This clone has a single count. The chain uses TRBV6-1 and TRBJ1-1, with TRBD1 matching over 7 bases. V lost 0 bases and J lost 1; bases outside the gene matches: 8. CDR1 and CDR2 from the germline V gene are MNHNS and SASEGT. CDR3 length equals 17 residues. The CDR3 DNA follows: TGTGCCAGCAGTGAAGCGCTTAAGGGGGCAGGGAACACTGAAGCTTTCTTT. Amino acid sequence: CASSEALKGAGNTEAFF.

The rearrangement joins TRBV7-2 to TRBJ1-5, with 10 bases fitting TRBD1. Trimming removed 0 bases from V and 7 bases from J; junction bases left unmatched: 6. Germline V CDR1 and CDR2: SGHTA, FQGNSA. The CDR3 consists of 16 residues. CDR3 amino acids: CASSLAATGGFQPQHF. As DNA, the CDR3 is TGTGCCAGCAGCTTAGCCGCGACAGGGGGCTTCCAGCCCCAGCATTTT. The full variable domain, rest sourced from reference TRBV7-2 and TRBJ1-5, is GAGVSQSPSNKVTEKGKDVELRCDPISGHTALYWYRQSLGQGLEFLIYFQGNSAPDKSGLPSDRFSAERTGGSVSTLTIQRTQQEDSAVYLCASSLAATGGFQPQHFGDGTRLSIL.

This clone is a singleton in its sample. The rearrangement links TRBV4-3 to TRBJ2-7; no firm D call. This CDR3 is built from 15 residues. V gave up 1 base and J gave up 0 bases, with 10 bases separating them. Germline V lookup: CDR1 LGHNA, CDR2 YSLEER. The CDR3 DNA reads as TGCGCCAGCAGCCAAGTAGCTCAGAGCTCCTACGAGCAGTACTTC. It translates to CASSQVAQSSYEQYF.

Notes on this clone: An end of the junction does not agree with germline; a read error may underlie this. The chain combines TRBV6-1 with TRBJ1-4; perhaps TRBD1 as D (6 bases). CDR1 is MNHNS, CDR2 SASEGT, per germline. The CDR3 contains 15 residues. The CDR3 region has the DNA TGTGCCAGCAGAGAAGGGGGGGCAACTAATGAAAAACTGTTTTTT. It encodes CASREGGATNEKLFF.

This chain uses TRBV7-2 with TRBJ1-1; no reliable D call. This CDR3 comprises 13 residues. Germline CDR1 SGHTA, CDR2 FQGNSA. The V end was cut by 1 base, the J end by 12 bases, with 15 bases between. CDR3 sequence (DNA): TGTGCCAGCAGCTTAGGGCAGTTCAGTCCTTCTTTCTTT. The encoded protein is CASSLGQFSPSFF.

In this sample, this clone turned up a few times. V is TRBV9 and J is TRBJ1-1, with D perhaps matching TRBD1 (6 bases). This CDR3 has 15 amino acids. Trimming stripped 3 bases from V and 5 bases from J, with 17 bases between. Germline V CDR1 and CDR2: SGDLS, YYNGEE. Here the CDR3 DNA reads TGTGCCAGCAGCGCCCCGAACAGGGCGGAAACTGAAGCTTTCTTT. The encoded protein is CASSAPNRAETEAFF.

The chain's CDR3 is CSFGGGSDTQYF. For the CDR3, the DNA is TGCAGTTTCGGGGGTGGCTCAGATACGCAGTATTTT. The chain couples TRBV29-1 to TRBJ2-3; D might be TRBD2 (6 bases). The CDR3 covers 12 residues. The V gene's germline CDR1 is SQVTM and CDR2 ANQGSEA.

The V and J genes are TRBV6-5 and TRBJ1-1, with TRBD1 as a possible D gene (5 bases). Germline V lookup: CDR1 MNHEY, CDR2 SVGAGI. The V end was cut by 0 bases, the J end by 4 bases, with 15 bases between. This CDR3 is built from 16 residues. DNA of the CDR3: TGTGCCAGCAGTTACTCGATGGCAGGGCTGACCACTGAAGCTTTCTTT. It yields the protein CASSYSMAGLTTEAFF.

This clone was seen only once. The chain joins TRBV29-1 to TRBJ2-7; D is perhaps TRBD1 (5 bases). V was cut by 4 bases and J by 0 bases, with 25 bases left in between. Germline V gives CDR1 SQVTM, CDR2 ANQGSEA. This CDR3 spans 18 amino acids. Written as DNA, the CDR3 is TGCAGCGTTGCTACCGACAAGGGGTTAATAATTGGCTCCTACGAGCAGTACTTC. It encodes CSVATDKGLIIGSYEQYF.